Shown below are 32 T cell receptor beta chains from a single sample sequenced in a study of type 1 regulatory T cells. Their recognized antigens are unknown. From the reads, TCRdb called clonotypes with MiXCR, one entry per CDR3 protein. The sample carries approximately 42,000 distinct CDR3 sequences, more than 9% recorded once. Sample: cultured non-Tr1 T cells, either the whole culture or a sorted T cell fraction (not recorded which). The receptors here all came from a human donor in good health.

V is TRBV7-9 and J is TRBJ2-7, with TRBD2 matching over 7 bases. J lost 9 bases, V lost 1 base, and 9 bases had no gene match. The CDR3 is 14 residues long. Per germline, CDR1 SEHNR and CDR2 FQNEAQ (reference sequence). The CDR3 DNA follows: TGTGCCAGCAGCTTAGGAAACGGCGGGGAGGGGCAGTACTTC. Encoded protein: CASSLGNGGEGQYF.

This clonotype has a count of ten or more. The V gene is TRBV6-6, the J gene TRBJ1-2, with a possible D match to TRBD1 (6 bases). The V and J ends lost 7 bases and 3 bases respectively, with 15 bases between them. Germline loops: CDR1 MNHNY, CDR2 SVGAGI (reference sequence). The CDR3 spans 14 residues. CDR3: CASTLKGGDYGYTF. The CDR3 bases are TGTGCCAGCACCCTGAAAGGGGGTGACTATGGCTACACCTTC.

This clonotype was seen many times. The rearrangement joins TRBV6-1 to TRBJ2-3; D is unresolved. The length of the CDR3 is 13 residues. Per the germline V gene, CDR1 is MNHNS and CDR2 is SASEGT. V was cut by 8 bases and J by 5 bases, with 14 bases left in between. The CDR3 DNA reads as TGTGCCAGCGGTGTCACAAATCTAGATACGCAGTATTTT. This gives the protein CASGVTNLDTQYF.

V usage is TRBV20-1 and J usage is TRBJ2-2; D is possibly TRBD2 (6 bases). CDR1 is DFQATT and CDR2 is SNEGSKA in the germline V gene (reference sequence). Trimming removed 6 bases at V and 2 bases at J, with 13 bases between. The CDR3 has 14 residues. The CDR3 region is CSALWRGNTGELFF. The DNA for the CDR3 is TGCAGTGCCCTTTGGCGGGGTAACACCGGGGAGCTGTTTTTT.

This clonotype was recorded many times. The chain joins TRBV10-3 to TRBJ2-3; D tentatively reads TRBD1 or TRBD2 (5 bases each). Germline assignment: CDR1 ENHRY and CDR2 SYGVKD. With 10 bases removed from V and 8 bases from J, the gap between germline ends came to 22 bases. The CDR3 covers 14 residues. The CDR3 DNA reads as TGTGCCACCCGCGGCGGCTCCTTTGGGGGTACGCAGTATTTT. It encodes CATRGGSFGGTQYF.

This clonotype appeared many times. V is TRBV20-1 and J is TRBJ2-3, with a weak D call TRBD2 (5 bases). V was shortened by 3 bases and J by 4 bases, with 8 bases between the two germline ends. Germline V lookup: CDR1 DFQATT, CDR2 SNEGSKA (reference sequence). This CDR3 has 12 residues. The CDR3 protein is CSASGIADTQYF. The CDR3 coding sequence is TGCAGTGCTAGCGGGATTGCAGATACGCAGTATTTT.

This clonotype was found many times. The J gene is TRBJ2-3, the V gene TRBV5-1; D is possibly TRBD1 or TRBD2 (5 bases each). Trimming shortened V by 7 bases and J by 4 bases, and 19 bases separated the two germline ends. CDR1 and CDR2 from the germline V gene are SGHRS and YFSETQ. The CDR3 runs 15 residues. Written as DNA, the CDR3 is TGCGCCAGCTCTGGACAAGTGGGAGCAGCAGATACGCAGTATTTT. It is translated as CASSGQVGAADTQYF. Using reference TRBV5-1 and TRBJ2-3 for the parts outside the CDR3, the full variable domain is KAGVTQTPRYLIKTRGQQVTLSCSPISGHRSVSWYQQTPGQGLQFLFEYFSETQRNKGNFPGRFSGRQFSNSRSEMNVSTLELGDSALYLCASSGQVGAADTQYFGPGTRLTVL.

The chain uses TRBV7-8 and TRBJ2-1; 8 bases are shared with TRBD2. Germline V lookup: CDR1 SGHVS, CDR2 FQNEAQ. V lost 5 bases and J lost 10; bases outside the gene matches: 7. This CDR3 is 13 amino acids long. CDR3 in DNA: TGTGCCAGCAGCGCTACGACTAGCGTGGAGCAGTTCTTC. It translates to CASSATTSVEQFF.

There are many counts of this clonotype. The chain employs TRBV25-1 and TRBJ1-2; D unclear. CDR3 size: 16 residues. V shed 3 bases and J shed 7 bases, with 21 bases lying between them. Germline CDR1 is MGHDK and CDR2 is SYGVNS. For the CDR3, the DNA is TGTGCCAGCAGTGATGTCTCGCGCGGTATTGGGGTTGGCTACACCTTC. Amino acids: CASSDVSRGIGVGYTF.

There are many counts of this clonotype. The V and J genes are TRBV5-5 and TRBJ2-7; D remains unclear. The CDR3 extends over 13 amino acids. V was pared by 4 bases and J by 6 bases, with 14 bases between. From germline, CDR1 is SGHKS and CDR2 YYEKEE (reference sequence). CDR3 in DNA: TGTGCCAGCAGCATCGACGGCTTCGGCGAGCAGTACTTC. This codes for CASSIDGFGEQYF.

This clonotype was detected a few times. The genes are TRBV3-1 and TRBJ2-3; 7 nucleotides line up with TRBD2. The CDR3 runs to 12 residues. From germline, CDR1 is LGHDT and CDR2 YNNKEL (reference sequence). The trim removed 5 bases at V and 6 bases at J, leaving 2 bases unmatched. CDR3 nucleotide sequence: TGTGCCAGCAGCGGGGAGGGTGATACGCAGTATTTT. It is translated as CASSGEGDTQYF.

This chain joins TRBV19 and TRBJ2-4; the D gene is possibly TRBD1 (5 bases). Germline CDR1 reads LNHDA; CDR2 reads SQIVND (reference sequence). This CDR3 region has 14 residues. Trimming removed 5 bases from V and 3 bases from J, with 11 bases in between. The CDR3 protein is CASSLRTGKNIQYF. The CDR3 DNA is TGTGCCAGTAGTCTCCGTACAGGCAAAAACATTCAGTACTTC.

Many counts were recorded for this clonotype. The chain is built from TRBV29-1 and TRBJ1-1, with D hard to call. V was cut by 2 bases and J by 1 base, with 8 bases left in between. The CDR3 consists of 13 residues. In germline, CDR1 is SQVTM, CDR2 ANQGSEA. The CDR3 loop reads CSVEIGQNTEAFF. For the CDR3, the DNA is TGCAGCGTTGAAATCGGGCAGAACACTGAAGCTTTCTTT.

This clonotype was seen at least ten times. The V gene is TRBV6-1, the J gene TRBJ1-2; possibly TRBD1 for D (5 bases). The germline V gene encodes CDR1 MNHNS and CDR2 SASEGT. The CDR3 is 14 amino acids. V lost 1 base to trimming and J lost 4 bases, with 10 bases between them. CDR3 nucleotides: TGTGCCAGCAGTGAAGTTTTGGGGCCCTATGGCTACACCTTC. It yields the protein CASSEVLGPYGYTF.

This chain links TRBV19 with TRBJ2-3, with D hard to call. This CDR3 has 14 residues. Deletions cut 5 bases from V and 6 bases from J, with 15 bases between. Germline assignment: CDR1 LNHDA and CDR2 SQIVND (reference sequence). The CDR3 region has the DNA TGTGCCAGTAGTTTCCTTGGAGTCACGGATACGCAGTATTTT. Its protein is CASSFLGVTDTQYF.

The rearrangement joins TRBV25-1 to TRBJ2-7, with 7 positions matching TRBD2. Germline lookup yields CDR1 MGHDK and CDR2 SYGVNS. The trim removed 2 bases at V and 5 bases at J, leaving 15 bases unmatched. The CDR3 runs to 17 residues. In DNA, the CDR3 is TGTGCCAGCAGTGAAACCTCTCTAGCGGAACCACTCCACGAGCAGTACTTC. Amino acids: CASSETSLAEPLHEQYF.

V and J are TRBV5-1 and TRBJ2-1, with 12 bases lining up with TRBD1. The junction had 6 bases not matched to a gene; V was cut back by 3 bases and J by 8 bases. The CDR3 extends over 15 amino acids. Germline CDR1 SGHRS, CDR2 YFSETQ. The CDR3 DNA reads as TGCGCCAGCAGCTCCCGGGACAGGGGGCAAGATGAGCAGTTCTTC. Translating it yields CASSSRDRGQDEQFF.

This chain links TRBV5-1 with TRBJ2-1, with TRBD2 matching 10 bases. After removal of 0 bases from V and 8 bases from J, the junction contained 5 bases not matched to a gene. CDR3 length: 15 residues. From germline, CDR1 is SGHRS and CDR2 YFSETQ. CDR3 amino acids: CASSLVLAGEYEQFF. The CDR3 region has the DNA TGCGCCAGCAGCTTGGTCCTAGCGGGAGAGTATGAGCAGTTCTTC.

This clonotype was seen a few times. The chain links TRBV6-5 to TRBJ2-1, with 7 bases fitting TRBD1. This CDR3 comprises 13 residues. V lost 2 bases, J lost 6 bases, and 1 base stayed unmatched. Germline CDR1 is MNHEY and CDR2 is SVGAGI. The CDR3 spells CASSYGDSNEQFF. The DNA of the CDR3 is TGTGCCAGCAGTTACGGGGACAGCAATGAGCAGTTCTTC.

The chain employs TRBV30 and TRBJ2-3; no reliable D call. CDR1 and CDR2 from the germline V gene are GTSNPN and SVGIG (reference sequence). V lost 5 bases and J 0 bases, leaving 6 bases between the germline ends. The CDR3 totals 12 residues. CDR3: CAWFKSTDTQYF. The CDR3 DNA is TGTGCCTGGTTCAAGAGCACAGATACGCAGTATTTT.

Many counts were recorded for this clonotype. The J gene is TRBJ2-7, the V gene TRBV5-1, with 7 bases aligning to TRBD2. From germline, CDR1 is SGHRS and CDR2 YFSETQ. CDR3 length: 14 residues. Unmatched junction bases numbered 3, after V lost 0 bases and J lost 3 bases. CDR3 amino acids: CASSLVAGVYEQYF. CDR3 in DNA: TGCGCCAGCAGCTTGGTGGCGGGAGTCTACGAGCAGTACTTC. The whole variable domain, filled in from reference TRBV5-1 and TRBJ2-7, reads KAGVTQTPRYLIKTRGQQVTLSCSPISGHRSVSWYQQTPGQGLQFLFEYFSETQRNKGNFPGRFSGRQFSNSRSEMNVSTLELGDSALYLCASSLVAGVYEQYFGPGTRLTVT.

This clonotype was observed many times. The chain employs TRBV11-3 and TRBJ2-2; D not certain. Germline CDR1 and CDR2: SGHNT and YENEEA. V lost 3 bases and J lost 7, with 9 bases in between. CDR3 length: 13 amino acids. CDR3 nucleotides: TGTGCCAGCAGCTTCTTGCTGAGCGGGGAGCTGTTTTTT. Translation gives CASSFLLSGELFF.

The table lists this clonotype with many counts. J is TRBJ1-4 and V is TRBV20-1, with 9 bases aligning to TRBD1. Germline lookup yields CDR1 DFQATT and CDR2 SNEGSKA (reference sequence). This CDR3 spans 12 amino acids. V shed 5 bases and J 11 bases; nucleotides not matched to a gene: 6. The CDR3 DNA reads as TGCAGTGCTTGGGACAGGGTAGAGAAACTGTTTTTT. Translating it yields CSAWDRVEKLFF.

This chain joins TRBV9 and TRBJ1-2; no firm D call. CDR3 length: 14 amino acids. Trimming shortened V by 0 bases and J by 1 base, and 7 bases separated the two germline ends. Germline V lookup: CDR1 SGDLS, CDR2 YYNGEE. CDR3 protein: CASSVASNNYGYTF. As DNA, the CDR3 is TGTGCCAGCAGCGTAGCCAGTAATAACTATGGCTACACCTTC. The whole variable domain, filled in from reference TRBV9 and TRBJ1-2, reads DSGVTQTPKHLITATGQRVTLRCSPRSGDLSVYWYQQSLDQGLQFLIQYYNGEERAKGNILERFSAQQFPDLHSELNLSSLELGDSALYFCASSVASNNYGYTFGSGTRLTVV.

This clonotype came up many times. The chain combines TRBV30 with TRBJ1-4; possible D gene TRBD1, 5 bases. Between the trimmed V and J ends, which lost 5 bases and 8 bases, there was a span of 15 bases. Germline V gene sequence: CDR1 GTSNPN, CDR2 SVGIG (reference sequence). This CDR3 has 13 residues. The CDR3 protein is CAWAAQGWEKLFF. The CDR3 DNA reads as TGTGCCTGGGCGGCGCAGGGATGGGAAAAACTGTTTTTT.

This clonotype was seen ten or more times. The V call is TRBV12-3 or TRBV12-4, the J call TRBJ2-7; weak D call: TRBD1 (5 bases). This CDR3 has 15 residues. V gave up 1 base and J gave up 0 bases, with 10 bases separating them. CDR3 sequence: CASSLGNQGSYEQYF. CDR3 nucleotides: TGTGCCAGCAGTTTAGGTAATCAGGGCTCCTACGAGCAGTACTTC.

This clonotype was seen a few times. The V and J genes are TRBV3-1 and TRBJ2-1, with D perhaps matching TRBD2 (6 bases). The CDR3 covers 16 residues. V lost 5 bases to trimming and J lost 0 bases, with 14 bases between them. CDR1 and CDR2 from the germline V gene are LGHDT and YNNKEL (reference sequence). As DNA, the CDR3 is TGTGCCAGCAGCAATCGGGGGTCCTTCTCCTACAATGAGCAGTTCTTC. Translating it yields CASSNRGSFSYNEQFF.

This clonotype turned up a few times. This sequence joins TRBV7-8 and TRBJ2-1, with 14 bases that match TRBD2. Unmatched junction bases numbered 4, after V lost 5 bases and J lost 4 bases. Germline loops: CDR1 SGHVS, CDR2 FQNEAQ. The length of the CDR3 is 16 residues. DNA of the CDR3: TGTGCCAGCAGCCCAAGACTAGCGGGAGGGTACAATGAGCAGTTCTTC. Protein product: CASSPRLAGGYNEQFF.

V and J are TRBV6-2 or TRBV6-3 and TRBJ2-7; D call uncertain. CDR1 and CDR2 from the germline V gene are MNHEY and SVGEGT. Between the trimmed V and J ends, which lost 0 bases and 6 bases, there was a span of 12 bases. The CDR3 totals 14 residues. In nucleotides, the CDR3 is TGTGCCAGCAGTTACTCCTCCCTGCCGGGCGAGCAGTACTTC. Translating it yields CASSYSSLPGEQYF.

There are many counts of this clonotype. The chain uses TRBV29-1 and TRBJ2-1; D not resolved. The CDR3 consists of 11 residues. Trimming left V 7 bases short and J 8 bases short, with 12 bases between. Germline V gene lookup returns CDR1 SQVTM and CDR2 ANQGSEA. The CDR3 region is CSAIKPDEQFF. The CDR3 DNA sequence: TGCAGCGCGATAAAACCGGATGAGCAGTTCTTC.

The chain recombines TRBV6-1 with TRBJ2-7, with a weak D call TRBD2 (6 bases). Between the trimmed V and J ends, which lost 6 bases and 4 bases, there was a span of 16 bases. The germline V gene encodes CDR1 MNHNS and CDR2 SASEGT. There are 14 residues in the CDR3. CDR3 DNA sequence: TGTGCCAGCAGCCCTCGGGACTTGTTATACGAGCAGTACTTC. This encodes CASSPRDLLYEQYF.

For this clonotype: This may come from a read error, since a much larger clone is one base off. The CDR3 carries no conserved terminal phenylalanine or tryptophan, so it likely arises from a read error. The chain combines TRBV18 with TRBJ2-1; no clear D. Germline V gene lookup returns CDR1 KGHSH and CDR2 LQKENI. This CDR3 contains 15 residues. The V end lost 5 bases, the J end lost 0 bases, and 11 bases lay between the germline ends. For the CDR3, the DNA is TGTGCCAGCTCATGGACGTTAAGCTCCTACAATGAGCAGTTCTCC. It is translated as CASSWTLSSYNEQFS.